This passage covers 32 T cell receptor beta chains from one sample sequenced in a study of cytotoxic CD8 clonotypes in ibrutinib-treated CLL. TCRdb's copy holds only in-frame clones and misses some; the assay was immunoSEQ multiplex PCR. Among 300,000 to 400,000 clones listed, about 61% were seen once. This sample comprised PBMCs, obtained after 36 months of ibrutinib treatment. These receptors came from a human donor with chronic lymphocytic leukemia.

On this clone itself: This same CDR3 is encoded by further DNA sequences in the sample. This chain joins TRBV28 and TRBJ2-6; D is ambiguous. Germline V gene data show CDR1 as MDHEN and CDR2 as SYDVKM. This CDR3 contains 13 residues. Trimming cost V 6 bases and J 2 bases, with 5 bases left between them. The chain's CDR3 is CASRRAGANVLTF. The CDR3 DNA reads TGTGCCAGCAGACGGGCTGGGGCCAACGTCCTGACTTTC.

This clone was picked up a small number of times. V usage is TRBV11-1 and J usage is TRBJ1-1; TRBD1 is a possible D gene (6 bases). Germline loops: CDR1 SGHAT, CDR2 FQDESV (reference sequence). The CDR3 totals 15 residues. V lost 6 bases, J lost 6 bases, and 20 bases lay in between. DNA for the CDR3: TGTGCCAGCAGAGGGTTACACGGGGGGCTCGCTGAAGCTTTCTTT. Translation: CASRGLHGGLAEAFF.

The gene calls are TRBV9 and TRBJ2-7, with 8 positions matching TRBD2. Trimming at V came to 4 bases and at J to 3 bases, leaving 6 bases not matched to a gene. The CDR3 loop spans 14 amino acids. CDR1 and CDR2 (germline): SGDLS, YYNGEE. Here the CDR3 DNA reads TGTGCCAGCAGCTCGCGGGGGGAAAGCTACGAGCAGTACTTC. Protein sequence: CASSSRGESYEQYF.

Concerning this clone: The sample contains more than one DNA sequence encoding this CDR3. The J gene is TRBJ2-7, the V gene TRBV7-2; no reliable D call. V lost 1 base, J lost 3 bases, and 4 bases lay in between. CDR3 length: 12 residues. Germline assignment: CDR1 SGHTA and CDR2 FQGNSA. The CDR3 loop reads CASSLVGYEQYF. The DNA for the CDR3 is TGTGCCAGCAGCTTAGTCGGCTACGAGCAGTACTTC.

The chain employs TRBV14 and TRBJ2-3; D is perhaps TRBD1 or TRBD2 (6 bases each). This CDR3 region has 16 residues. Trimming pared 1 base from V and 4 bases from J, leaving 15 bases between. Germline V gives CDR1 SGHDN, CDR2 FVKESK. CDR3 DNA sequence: TGTGCCAGCAGCCAAGTCGGGGGCTCAGGGGCAGATACGCAGTATTTT. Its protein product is CASSQVGGSGADTQYF.

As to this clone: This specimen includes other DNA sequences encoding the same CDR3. This CDR3 reads CASSYLGNEQFF. The CDR3 nucleotides read TGTGCCAGCAGTTACCTGGGGAATGAGCAGTTCTTC. V and J are TRBV6-5 and TRBJ2-1, with D unresolved. This CDR3 comprises 12 residues. CDR1 is MNHEY, CDR2 SVGAGI, per germline. V lost 2 bases and J lost 7, with 6 bases in between.

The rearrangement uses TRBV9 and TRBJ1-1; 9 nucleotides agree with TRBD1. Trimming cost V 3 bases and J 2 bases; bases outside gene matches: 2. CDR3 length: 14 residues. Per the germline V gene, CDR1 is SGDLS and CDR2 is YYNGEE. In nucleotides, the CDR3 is TGTGCCAGCAGCGGGGGACAGGGTAACACTGAAGCTTTCTTT. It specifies CASSGGQGNTEAFF.

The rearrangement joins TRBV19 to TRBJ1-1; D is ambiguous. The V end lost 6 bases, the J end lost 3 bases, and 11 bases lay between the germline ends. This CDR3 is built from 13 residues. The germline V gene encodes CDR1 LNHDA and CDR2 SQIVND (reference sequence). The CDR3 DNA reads TGTGCCAGTAGGCTTAGAGAACACACTGAAGCTTTCTTT. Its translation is CASRLREHTEAFF.

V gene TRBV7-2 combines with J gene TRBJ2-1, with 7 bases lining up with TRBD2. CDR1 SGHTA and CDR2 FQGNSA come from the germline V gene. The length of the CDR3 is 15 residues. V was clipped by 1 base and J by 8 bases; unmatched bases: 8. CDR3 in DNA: TGTGCCAGCAGCTTAGTTAGCGGGCTGGAAGATGAGCAGTTCTTC. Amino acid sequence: CASSLVSGLEDEQFF.

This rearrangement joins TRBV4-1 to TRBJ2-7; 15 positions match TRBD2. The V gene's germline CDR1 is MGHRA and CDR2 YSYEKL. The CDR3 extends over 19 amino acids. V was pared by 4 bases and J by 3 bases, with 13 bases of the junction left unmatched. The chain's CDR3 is CASSRTGLAGGTPHYEQYF. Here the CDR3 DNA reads TGCGCCAGCAGCCGTACCGGACTAGCGGGAGGGACGCCCCACTACGAGCAGTACTTC.

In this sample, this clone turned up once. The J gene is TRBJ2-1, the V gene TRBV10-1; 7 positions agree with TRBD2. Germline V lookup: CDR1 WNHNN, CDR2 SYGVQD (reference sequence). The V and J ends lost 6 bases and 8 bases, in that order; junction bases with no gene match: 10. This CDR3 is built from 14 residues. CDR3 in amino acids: CASRGGRALDEQFF. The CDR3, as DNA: TGCGCCAGCAGGGGGGGGAGGGCCTTGGATGAGCAGTTCTTC.

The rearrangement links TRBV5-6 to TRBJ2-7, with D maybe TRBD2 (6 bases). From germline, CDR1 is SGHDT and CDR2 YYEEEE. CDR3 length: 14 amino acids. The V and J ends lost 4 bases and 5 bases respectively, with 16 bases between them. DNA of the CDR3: TGTGCCAGCAGCGGGGACGTGGCGGGGAACGAGCAGTACTTC. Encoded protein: CASSGDVAGNEQYF.

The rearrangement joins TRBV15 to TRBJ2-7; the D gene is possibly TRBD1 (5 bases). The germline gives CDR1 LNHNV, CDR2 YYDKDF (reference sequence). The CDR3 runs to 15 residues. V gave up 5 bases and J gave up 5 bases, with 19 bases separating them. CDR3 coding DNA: TGTGCCACCAGCGCACGGCGACAGAGTCGGGACGAGCAGTACTTC. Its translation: CATSARRQSRDEQYF.

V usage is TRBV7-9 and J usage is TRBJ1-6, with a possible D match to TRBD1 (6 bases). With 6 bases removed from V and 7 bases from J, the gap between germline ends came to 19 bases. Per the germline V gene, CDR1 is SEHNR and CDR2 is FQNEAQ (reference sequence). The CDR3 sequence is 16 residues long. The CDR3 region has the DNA TGTGCCAGCAGTCGTTCTCTTCAGGGGAGGAATTCACCCCTCCACTTT. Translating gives CASSRSLQGRNSPLHF.

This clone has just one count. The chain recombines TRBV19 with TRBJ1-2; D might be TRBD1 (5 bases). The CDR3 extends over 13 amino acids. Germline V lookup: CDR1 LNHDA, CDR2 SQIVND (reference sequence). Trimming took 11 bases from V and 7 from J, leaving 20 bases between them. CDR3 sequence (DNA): TGTGCCTCGGGGGACGGCCCCCCCGGTGGCTACACCTTC. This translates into CASGDGPPGGYTF.

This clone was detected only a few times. The chain's CDR3 is CASSLFRGYQPQHF. In nucleotides, the CDR3 is TGTGCCAGCAGTTTATTCAGGGGCTATCAGCCCCAGCATTTT. The chain recombines TRBV27 with TRBJ1-5, with D possibly being TRBD1 (6 bases). V was clipped by 1 base and J by 5 bases, with 9 bases between them. Germline V lookup: CDR1 MNHEY, CDR2 SMNVEV (reference sequence). There are 14 residues in the CDR3.

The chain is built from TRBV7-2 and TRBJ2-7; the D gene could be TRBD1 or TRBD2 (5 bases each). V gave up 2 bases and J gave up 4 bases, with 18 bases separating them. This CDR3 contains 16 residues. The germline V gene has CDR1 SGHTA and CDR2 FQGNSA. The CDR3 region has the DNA TGTGCCAGCAGCTTATCTATCCCACCGAGGGGTTACGAGCAGTACTTC. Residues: CASSLSIPPRGYEQYF.

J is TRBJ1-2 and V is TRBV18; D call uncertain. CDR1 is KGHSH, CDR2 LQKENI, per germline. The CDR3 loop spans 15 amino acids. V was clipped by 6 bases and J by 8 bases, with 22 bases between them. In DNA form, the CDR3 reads TGTGCCAGCTCTACAGACTCCACGTCATCTCAAGGCTACACCTTC. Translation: CASSTDSTSSQGYTF.

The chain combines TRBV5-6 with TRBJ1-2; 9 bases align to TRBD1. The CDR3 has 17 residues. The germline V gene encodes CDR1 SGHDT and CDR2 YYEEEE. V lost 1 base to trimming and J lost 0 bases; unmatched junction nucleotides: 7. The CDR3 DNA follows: TGTGCCAGCAGCTTGCGTACAGGGGGCCCTTCTAACTATGGCTACACCTTC. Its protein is CASSLRTGGPSNYGYTF.

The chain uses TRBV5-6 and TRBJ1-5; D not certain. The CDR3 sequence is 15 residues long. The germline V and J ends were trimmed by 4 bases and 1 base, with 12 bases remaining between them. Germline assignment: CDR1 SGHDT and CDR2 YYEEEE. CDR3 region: CASSKKVLSNQPQHF. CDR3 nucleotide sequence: TGTGCCAGCAGCAAGAAGGTATTGAGCAATCAGCCCCAGCATTTT.

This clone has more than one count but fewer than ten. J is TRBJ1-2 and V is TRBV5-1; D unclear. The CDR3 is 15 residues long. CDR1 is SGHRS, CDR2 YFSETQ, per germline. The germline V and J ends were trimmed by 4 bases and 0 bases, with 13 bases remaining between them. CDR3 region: CASSQTGQANYGYTF. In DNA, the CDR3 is TGCGCCAGCAGCCAGACTGGCCAAGCTAACTATGGCTACACCTTC. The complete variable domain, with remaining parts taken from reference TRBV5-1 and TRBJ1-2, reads KAGVTQTPRYLIKTRGQQVTLSCSPISGHRSVSWYQQTPGQGLQFLFEYFSETQRNKGNFPGRFSGRQFSNSRSEMNVSTLELGDSALYLCASSQTGQANYGYTFGSGTRLTVV.

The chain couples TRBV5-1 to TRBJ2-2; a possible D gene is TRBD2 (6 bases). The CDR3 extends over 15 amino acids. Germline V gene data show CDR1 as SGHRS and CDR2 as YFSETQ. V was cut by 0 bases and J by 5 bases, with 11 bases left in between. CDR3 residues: CASSLGDRETGELFF. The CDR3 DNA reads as TGCGCCAGCAGCTTGGGGGACCGGGAGACCGGGGAGCTGTTTTTT.

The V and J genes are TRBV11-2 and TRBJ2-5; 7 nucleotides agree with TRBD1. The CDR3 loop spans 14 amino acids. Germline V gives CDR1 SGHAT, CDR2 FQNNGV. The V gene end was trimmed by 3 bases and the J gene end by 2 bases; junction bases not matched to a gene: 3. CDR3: CASSFVQGQETQYF. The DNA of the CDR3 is TGTGCCAGCAGCTTTGTACAGGGGCAAGAGACCCAGTACTTC.

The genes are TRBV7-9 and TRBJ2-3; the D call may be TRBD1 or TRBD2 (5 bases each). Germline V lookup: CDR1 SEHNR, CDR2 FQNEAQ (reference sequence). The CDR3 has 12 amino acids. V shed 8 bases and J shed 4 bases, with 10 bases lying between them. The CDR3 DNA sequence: TGTGCCAGCCTGGGACCCGCAGATACGCAGTATTTT. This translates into CASLGPADTQYF. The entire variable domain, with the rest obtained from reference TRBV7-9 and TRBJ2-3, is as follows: DTGVSQNPRHKITKRGQNVTFRCDPISEHNRLYWYRQTLGQGPEFLTYFQNEAQLEKSRLLSDRFSAERPKGSFSTLEIQRTEQGDSAMYLCASLGPADTQYFGPGTRLTVL.

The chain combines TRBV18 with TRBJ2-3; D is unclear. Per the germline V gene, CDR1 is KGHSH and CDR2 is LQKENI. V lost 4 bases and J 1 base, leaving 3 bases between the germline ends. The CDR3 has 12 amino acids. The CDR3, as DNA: TGTGCCAGCTCACTGGGCACAGATACGCAGTATTTT. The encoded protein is CASSLGTDTQYF.

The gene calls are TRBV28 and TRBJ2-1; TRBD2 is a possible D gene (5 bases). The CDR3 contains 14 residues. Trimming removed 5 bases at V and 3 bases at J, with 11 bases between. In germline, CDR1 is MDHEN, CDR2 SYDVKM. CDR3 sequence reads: CASSTAAFYNEQFF. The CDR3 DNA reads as TGTGCCAGCAGTACAGCGGCCTTCTACAATGAGCAGTTCTTC.

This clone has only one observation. The CDR3 DNA reads TGTGCCAGCAGTTACTCGGCCGGGTCGGCATCCTACGAGCAGTACTTC. It specifies CASSYSAGSASYEQYF. This chain links TRBV6-5 with TRBJ2-7, with unresolved D. V dropped 0 bases and J dropped 1 base, with 13 bases sitting between them. Germline CDR1 and CDR2: MNHEY and SVGAGI. This CDR3 comprises 16 residues.

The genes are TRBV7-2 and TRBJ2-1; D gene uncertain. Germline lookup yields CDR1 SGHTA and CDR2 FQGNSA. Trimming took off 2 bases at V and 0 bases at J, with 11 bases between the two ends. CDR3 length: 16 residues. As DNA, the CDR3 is TGTGCCAGCAGCTTACTGGCGGCTCGCTCCTACAATGAGCAGTTCTTC. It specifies CASSLLAARSYNEQFF.

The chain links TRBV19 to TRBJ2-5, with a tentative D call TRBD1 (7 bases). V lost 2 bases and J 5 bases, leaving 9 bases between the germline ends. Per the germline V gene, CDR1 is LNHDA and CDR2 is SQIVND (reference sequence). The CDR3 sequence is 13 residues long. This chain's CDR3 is CASSISGGETQYF. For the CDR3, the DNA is TGTGCCAGTAGTATATCAGGGGGGGAGACCCAGTACTTC.

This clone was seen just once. CDR3 nucleotides: TGTGCCAGCAGCTTAGCGGGACAGGGTGGATACGAGCAGTACTTC. It translates to CASSLAGQGGYEQYF. The rearrangement joins TRBV7-9 to TRBJ2-7, with 9 bases fitting TRBD1. Germline V gives CDR1 SEHNR, CDR2 FQNEAQ (reference sequence). This CDR3 is built from 15 residues. V lost 0 bases and J lost 4; bases outside the gene matches: 4.

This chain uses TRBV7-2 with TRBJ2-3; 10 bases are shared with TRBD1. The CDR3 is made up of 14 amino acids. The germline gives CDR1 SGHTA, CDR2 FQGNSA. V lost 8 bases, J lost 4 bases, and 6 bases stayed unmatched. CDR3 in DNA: TGTGCCAGCGCCCGGGACAGGGGTGCAGATACGCAGTATTTT. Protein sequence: CASARDRGADTQYF.

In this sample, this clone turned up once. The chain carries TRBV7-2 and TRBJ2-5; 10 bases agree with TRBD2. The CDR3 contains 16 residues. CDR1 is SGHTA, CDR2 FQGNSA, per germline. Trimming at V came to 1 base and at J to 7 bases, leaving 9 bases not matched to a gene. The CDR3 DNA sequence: TGTGCCAGCAGCTTAGTCGCGCTAGCGGGGGTAGGGACCCAGTACTTC. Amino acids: CASSLVALAGVGTQYF.